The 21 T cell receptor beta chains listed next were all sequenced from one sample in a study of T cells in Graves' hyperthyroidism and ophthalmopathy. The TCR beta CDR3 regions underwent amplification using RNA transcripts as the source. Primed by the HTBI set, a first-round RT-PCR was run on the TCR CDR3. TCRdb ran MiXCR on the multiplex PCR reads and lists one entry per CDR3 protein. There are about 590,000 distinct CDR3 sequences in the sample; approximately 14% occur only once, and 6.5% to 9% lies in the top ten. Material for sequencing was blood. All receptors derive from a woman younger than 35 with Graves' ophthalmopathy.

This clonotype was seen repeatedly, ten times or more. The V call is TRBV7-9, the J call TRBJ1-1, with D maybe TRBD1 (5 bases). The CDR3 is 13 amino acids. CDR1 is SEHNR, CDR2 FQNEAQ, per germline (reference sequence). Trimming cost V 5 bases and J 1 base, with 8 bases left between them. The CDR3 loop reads CASSPQGNTEAFF. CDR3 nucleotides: TGTGCCAGCAGCCCCCAGGGGAACACTGAAGCTTTCTTT.

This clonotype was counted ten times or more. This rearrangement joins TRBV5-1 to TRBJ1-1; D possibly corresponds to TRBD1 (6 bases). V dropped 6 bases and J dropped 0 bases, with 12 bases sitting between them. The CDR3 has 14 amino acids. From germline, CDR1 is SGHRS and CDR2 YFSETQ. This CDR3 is CASTIQGLNTEAFF. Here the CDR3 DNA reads TGCGCCAGCACCATACAGGGTCTGAACACTGAAGCTTTCTTT.

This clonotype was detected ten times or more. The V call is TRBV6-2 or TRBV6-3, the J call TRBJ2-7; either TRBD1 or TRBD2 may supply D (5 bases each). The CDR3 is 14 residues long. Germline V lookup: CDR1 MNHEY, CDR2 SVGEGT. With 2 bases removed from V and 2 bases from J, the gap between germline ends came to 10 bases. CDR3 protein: CASSYVRGAYEQYF. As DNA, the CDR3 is TGTGCCAGCAGTTACGTAAGAGGGGCCTACGAGCAGTACTTC.

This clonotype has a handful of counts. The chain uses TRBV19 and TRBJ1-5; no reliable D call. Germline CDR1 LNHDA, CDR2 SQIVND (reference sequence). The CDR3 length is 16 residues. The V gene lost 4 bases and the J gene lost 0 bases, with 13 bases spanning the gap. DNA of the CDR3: TGTGCCAGTAGTAACGGCAGGTCCTATAGCAATCAGCCCCAGCATTTT. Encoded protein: CASSNGRSYSNQPQHF.

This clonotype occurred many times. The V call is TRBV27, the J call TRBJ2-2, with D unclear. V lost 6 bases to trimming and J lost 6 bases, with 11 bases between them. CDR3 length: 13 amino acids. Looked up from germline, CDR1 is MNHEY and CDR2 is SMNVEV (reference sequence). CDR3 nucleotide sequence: TGTGCCAGCAGCCCGCCTTTTCCCGGGGAGCTGTTTTTT. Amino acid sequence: CASSPPFPGELFF.

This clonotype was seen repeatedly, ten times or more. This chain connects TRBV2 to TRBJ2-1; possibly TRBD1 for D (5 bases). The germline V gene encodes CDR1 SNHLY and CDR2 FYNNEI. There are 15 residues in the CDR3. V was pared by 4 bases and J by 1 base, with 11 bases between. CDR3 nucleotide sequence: TGTGCCAGCAGTGTCCGAAGGGGATCCTACAATGAGCAGTTCTTC. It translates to CASSVRRGSYNEQFF.

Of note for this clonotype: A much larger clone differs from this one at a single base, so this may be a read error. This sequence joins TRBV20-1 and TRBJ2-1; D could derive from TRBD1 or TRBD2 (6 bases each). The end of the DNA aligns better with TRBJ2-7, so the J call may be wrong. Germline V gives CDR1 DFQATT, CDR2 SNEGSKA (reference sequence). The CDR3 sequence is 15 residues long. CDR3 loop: CSAPLLGGSYNEQYF. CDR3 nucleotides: TGCAGTGCCCCACTACTGGGGGGCTCCTACAATGAGCAGTACTTC.

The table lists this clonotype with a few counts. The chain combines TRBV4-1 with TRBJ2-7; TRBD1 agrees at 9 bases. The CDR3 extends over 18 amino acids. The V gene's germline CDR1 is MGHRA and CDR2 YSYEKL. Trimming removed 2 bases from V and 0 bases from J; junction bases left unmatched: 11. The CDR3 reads CASSQTSTGTGISYEQYF. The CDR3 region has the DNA TGCGCCAGCAGCCAAACAAGCACCGGGACAGGGATCTCCTACGAGCAGTACTTC.

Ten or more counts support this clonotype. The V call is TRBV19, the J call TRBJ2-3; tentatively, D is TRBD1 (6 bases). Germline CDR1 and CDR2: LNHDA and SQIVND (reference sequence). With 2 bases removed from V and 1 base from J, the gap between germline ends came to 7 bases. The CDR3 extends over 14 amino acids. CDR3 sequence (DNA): TGTGCCAGTAGTATAAGACAGGGCACAGATACGCAGTATTTT. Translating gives CASSIRQGTDTQYF. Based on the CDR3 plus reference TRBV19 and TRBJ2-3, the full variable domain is DGGITQSPKYLFRKEGQNVTLSCEQNLNHDAMYWYRQDPGQGLRLIYYSQIVNDFQKGDIAEGYSVSREKKESFPLTVTSAQKNPTAFYLCASSIRQGTDTQYFGPGTRLTVL.

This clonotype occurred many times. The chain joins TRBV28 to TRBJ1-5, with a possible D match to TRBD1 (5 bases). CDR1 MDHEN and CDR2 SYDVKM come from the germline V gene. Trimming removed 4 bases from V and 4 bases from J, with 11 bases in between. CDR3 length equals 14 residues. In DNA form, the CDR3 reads TGTGCCAGCAGTTCCCAGGGTAGGAATCAGCCCCAGCATTTT. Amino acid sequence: CASSSQGRNQPQHF.

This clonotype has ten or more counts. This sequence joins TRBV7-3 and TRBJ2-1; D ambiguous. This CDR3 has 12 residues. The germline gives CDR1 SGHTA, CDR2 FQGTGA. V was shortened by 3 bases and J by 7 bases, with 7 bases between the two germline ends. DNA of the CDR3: TGTGCCAGCAGCTTTCTCGCGAATGAGCAGTTCTTC. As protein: CASSFLANEQFF.

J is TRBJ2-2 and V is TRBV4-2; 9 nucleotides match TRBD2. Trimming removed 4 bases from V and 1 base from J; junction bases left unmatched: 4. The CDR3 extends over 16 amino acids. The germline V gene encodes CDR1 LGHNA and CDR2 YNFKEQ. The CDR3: CASSLRREGNTGELFF. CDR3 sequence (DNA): TGTGCCAGCAGCCTAAGGCGGGAGGGGAACACCGGGGAGCTGTTTTTT.

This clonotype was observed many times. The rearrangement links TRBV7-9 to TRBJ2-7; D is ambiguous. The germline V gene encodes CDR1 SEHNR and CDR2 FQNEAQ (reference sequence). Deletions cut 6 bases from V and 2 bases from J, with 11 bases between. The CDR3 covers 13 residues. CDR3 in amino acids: CASRAVETYEQYF. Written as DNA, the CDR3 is TGTGCCAGCAGGGCGGTAGAAACCTACGAGCAGTACTTC.

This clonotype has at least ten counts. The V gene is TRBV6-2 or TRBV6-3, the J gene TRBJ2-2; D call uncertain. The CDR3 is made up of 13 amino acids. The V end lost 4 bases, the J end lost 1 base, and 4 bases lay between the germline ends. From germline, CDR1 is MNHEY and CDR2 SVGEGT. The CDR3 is CASSWVNTGELFF. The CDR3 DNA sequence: TGTGCCAGCAGTTGGGTGAACACCGGGGAGCTGTTTTTT.

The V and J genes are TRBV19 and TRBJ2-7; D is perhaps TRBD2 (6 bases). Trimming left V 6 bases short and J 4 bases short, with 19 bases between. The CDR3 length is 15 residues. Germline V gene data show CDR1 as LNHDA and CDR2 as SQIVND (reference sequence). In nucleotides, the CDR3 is TGTGCCAGTAGGAACCCAGGACGGGGGACTTACGAGCAGTACTTC. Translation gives CASRNPGRGTYEQYF.

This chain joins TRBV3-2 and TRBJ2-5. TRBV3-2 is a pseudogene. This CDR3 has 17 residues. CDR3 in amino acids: CASSQEGSDTPQETQYF. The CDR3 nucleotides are TGTGCCAGCAGCCAAGAAGGCAGTGACACTCCCCAAGAGACCCAGTACTTC.

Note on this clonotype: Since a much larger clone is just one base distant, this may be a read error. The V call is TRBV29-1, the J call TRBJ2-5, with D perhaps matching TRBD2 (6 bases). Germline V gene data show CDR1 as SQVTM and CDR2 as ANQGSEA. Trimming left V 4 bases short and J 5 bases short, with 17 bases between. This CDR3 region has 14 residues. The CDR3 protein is CSVGFGGVKETQYF. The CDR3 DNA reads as TGCAGCGTTGGGTTTGGAGGGGTCAAGGAGACCCAGTACTTC. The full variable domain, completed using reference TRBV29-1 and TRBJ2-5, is SAVISQKPSRDICQRGTSLTIQCQVDSQVTMMFWYRQQPGQSLTLIATANQGSEATYESGFVIDKFPISRPNLTFSTLTVSNMSPEDSSIYLCSVGFGGVKETQYFGPGTRLLVL.

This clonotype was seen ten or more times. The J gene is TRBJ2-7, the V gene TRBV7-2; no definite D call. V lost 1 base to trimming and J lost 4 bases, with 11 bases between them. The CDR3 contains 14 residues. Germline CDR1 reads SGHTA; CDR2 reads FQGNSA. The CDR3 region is CASSLGLGRYEQYF. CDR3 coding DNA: TGTGCCAGCAGCTTAGGGTTAGGTCGTTACGAGCAGTACTTC.

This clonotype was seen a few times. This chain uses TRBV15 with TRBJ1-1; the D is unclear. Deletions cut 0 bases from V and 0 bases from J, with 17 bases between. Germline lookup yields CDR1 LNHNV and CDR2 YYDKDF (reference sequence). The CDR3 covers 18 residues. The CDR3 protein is CATSRDYKVDHLNTEAFF. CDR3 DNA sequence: TGTGCCACCAGCAGAGATTATAAGGTGGACCACCTGAACACTGAAGCTTTCTTT.

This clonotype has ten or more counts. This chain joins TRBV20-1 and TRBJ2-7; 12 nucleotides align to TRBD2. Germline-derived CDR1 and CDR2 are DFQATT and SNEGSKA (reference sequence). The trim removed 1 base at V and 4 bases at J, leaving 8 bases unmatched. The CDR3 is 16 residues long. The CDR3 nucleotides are TGCAGTGCTAGAGCTCCTAGCGGGAGGGCCCTGTACGAGCAGTACTTC. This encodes CSARAPSGRALYEQYF.

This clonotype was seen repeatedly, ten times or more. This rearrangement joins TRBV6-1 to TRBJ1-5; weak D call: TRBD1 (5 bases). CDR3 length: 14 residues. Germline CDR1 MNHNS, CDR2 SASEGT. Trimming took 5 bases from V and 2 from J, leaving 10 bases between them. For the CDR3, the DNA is TGTGCCAGCAGTATACTGACAGGCAATCAGCCCCAGCATTTT. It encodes CASSILTGNQPQHF.